The T cell receptor (beta chain) described here comes from a study of blood T cell repertoires in COVID-19. About the study: Sources were T cells, B-cell-depleted T cells, or PBMCs; the material itself was cDNA or gDNA.

Seattle enrolled patients during active infection and tracked them longitudinally. Libraries were prepared by immunoSEQ multiplex PCR; TCRdb keeps only in-frame clonotypes and omits some of them. This table holds approximately 500,000 clones, roughly nine tenths found once. The CDR3 sequence is 11 residues long. Trimming left V 4 bases short and J 7 bases short, with 8 bases between. Germline V lookup: CDR1 SGHAT, CDR2 FQDESV (reference sequence). Sequenced input: peripheral blood. The chain is built from TRBV11-1 and TRBJ2-7; no firm D call. This TCR derives from a man between 18 and 29 years old with COVID-19, enrolled during active disease. This chain's CDR3 is CASSSTMEQYF. DNA for the CDR3: TGTGCCAGCAGCTCTACGATGGAGCAGTACTTC.